This T cell receptor beta chain was identified during a study of T-cell reconstitution after alpha-beta-depleted transplantation in children. Trimming removed 0 bases from V and 5 bases from J; junction bases left unmatched: 11. The CDR3 extends over 17 amino acids. Germline CDR1 and CDR2: SGHKS and YYEKEE (reference sequence). Unique molecular identifiers were incorporated into the prepared TCRbeta library. TCRdb reprocessed the PCR reads via MiXCR and lists one record per CDR3 protein. This table has about a million distinct CDR3 sequences, roughly 29% appearing once. The chain combines TRBV5-5 with TRBJ1-2; 9 bases map to TRBD1. This TCR derives from a boy younger than two who had a stem cell transplant for SCID, so the T cells may come from the graft donor. Sequences were derived from PBMCs, mostly from graft donor cells, sampled 360 days after TCRalphabeta/CD19-depleted stem cell transplant. CDR3 residues: CASSLVDRGYGEYGYTF. The DNA of the CDR3 is TGTGCCAGCAGCTTGGTGGACAGGGGATATGGGGAGTATGGCTACACCTTC.